This TCR beta chain originates from a study of brain T cells in children with intractable seizures. Some clones are missing from TCRdb's copy, which holds only in-frame ones; the method was immunoSEQ multiplex PCR. Among fewer than 150,000 clones listed, 90% to 95% were seen once. V was clipped by 1 base and J by 4 bases, with 11 bases between them. Looked up from germline, CDR1 is SGHNT and CDR2 is YYREEE (reference sequence). The CDR3 is 15 amino acids. The material sequenced was peripheral blood, taken at surgery. V gene TRBV5-4 combines with J gene TRBJ2-2, with a possible D match to TRBD2 (6 bases). The receptor's source is a boy under two years old with hemimegalencephaly and intractable seizures. Here the CDR3 reads CASSLKRGGTGELFF. The CDR3 DNA is TGTGCCAGCAGCTTGAAACGGGGAGGCACCGGGGAGCTGTTTTTT.